This T cell receptor beta chain emerged from a study of blood T cell repertoires in COVID-19. CDR1 and CDR2 (germline): WSHSY, SAAADI. V shed 0 bases and J 10 bases; nucleotides not matched to a gene: 9. This CDR3 is built from 15 residues. Per the original data handling: From reference gene primer amplification, estimates of nucleated cell counts were derived. Assay: immunoSEQ multiplex PCR; the TCRdb copy retains only in-frame clones and omits some. V and J calls and clone size come straight from that table; D and trimming were deduced from the DNA. The sample carries tens of thousands of clones, 86% recorded once.

The rearrangement joins TRBV10-2 to TRBJ2-1, with TRBD2 identical over 7 bases. This sequence was found in a man aged 45-65 years with active or convalescent COVID-19. Sequenced input: peripheral blood. CDR3 loop: CASSESPASGGEQFF. CDR3 coding DNA: TGCGCCAGCAGTGAGTCGCCGGCTAGCGGAGGCGAGCAGTTCTTC.